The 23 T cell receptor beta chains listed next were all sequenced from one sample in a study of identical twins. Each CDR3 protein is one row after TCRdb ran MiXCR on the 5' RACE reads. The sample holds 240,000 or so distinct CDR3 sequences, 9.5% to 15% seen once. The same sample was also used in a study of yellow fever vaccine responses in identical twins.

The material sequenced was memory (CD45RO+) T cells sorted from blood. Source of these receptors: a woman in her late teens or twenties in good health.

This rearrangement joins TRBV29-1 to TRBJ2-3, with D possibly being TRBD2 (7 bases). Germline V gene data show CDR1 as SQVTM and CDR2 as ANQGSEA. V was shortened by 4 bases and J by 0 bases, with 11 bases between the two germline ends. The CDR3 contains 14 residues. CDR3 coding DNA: TGCAGCGTTGGTGGCGGGGGCAGCACAGATACGCAGTATTTT. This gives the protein CSVGGGGSTDTQYF.

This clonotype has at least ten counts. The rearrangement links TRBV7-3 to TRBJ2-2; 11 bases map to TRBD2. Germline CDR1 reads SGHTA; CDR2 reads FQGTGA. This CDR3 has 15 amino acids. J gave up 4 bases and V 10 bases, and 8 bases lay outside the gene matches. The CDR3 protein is CATQTSGVGTGELFF. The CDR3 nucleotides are TGTGCCACTCAGACTAGCGGGGTTGGCACCGGGGAGCTGTTTTTT.

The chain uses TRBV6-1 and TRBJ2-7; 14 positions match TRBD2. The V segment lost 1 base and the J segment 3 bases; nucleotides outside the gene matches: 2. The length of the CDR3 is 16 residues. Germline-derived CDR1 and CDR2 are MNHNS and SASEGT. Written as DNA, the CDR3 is TGTGCCAGCAGTGAAGGGACTAGCGGGAGGTTCTACGAGCAGTACTTC. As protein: CASSEGTSGRFYEQYF.

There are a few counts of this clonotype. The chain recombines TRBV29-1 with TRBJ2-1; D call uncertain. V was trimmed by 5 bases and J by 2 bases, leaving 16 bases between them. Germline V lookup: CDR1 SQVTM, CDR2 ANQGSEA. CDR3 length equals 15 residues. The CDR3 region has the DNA TGCAGCGTTCGACTCAGAGGTTTCACCTACAATGAGCAGTTCTTC. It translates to CSVRLRGFTYNEQFF.

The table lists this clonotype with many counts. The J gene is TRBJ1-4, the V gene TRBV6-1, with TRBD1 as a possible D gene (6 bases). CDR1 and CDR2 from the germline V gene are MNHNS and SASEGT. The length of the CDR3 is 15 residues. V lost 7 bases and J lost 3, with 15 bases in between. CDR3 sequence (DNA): TGTGCCAGCATGAGGAAGGGACAATCTAATGAAAAACTGTTTTTT. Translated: CASMRKGQSNEKLFF.

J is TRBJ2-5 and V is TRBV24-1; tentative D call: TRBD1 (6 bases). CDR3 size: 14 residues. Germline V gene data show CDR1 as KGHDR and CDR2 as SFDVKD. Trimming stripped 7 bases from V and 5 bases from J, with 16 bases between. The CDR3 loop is CATSAGQQAETQYF. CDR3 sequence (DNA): TGTGCCACCAGCGCTGGACAGCAGGCGGAGACCCAGTACTTC.

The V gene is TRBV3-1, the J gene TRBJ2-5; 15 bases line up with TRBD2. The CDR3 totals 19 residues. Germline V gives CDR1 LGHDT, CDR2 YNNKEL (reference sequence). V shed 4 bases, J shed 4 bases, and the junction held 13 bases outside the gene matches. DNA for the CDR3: TGTGCCAGCAGCCCAAAAGGCAGTCCGGGACTAGCGGGAGGAGAGACCCAGTACTTC. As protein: CASSPKGSPGLAGGETQYF.

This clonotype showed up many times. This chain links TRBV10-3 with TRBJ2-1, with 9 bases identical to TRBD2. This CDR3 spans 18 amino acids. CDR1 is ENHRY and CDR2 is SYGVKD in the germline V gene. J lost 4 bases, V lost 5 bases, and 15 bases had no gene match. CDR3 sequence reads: CAISSPASSGDSYNEQFF. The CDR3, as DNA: TGTGCCATCAGTAGCCCCGCATCTAGCGGGGACTCATACAATGAGCAGTTCTTC.

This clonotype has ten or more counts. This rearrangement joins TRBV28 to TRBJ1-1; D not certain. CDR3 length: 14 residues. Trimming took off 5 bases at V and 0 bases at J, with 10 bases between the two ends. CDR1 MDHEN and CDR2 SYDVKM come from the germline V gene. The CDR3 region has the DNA TGTGCCAGCAGTCTACAATCCTTGAACACTGAAGCTTTCTTT. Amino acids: CASSLQSLNTEAFF.

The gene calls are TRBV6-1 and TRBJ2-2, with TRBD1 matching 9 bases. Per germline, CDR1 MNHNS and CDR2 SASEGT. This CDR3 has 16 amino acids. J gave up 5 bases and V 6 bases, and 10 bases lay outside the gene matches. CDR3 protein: CASRNAGTGKTGELFF. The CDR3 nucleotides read TGTGCCAGCAGAAATGCTGGGACAGGGAAGACCGGGGAGCTGTTTTTT.

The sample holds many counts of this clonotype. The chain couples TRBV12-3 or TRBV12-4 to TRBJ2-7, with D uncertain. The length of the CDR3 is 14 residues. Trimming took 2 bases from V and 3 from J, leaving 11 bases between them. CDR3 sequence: CASSLRARNYEQYF. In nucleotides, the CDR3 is TGTGCCAGCAGTTTAAGGGCACGAAACTACGAGCAGTACTTC.

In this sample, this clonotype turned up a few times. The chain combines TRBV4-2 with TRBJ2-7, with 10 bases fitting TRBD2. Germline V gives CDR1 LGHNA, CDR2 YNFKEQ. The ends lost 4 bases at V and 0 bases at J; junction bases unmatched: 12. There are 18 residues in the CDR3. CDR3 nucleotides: TGTGCCAGCAGCCGTACGGTTACTAGCGGGACCCACTCCTACGAGCAGTACTTC. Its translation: CASSRTVTSGTHSYEQYF.

CDR3 sequence (DNA): TGTGCCAGCAGCTTAGGGGACTCGGAGACCCAGTACTTC. Translated, it gives CASSLGDSETQYF. V gene TRBV13 combines with J gene TRBJ2-5, with D possibly matching TRBD2 (5 bases). There are 13 residues in the CDR3. Trimming pared 0 bases from V and 5 bases from J, leaving 7 bases between. CDR1 PRHDT and CDR2 FYEKMQ come from the germline V gene (reference sequence).

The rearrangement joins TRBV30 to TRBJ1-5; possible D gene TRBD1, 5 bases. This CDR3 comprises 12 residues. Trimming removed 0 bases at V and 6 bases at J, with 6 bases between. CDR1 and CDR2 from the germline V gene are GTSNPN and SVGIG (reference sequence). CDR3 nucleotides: TGTGCCTGGAGTGTAGGGGCTCAGCCCCAGCATTTT. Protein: CAWSVGAQPQHF.

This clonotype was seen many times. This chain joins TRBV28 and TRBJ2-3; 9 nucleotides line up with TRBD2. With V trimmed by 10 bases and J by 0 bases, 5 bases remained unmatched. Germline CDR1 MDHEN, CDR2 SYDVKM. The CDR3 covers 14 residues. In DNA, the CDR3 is TGTGCCATCAGGGCGGGAGGGAGCACAGATACGCAGTATTTT. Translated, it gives CAIRAGGSTDTQYF.

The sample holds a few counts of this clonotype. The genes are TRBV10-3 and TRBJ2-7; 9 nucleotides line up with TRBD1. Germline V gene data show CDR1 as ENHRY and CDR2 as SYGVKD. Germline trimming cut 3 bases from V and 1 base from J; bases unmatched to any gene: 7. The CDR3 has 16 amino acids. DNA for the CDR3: TGTGCCATCAGTGATCACCCGGGACAGGGTTCCTACGAGCAGTACTTC. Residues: CAISDHPGQGSYEQYF.

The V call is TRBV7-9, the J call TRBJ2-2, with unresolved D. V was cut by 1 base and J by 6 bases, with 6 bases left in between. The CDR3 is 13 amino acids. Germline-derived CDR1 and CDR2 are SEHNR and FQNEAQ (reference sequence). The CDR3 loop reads CASSLVASGELFF. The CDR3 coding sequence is TGTGCCAGCAGCTTAGTTGCGTCCGGGGAGCTGTTTTTT.

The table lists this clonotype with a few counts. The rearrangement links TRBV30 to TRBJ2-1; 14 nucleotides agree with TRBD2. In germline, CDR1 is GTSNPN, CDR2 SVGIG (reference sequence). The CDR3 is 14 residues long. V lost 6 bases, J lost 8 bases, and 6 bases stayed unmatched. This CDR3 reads CACMTSGGVYEQFF. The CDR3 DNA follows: TGTGCCTGTATGACTAGCGGGGGGGTCTATGAGCAGTTCTTC. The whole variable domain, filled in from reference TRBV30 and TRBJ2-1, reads SQTIHQWPATLVQPVGSPLSLECTVEGTSNPNLYWYRQAAGRGLQLLFYSVGIGQISSEVPQNLSASRPQDRQFILSSKKLLLSDSGFYLCACMTSGGVYEQFFGPGTRLTVL.

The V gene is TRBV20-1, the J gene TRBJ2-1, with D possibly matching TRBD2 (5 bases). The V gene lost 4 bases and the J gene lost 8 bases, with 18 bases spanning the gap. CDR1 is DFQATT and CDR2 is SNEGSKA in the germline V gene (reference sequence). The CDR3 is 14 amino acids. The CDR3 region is CSAIFGVVSYEQFF. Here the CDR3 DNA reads TGCAGTGCTATCTTCGGGGTAGTTTCCTATGAGCAGTTCTTC.

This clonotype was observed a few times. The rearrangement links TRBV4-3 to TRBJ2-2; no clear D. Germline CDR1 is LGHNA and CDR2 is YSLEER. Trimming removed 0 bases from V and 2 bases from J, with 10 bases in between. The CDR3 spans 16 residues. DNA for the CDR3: TGCGCCAGCAGCCAAGATCTTCGCCAAAACACCGGGGAGCTGTTTTTT. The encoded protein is CASSQDLRQNTGELFF.

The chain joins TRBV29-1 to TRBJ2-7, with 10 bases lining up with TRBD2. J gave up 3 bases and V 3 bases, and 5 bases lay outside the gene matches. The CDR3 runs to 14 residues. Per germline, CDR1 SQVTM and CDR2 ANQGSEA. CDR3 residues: CSVEGLAGVYEQYF. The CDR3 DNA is TGCAGCGTTGAGGGGCTAGCGGGAGTCTACGAGCAGTACTTC.

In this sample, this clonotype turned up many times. The CDR3 here is CASSPGRVGETQYF. The DNA for the CDR3 is TGCGCCAGCAGCCCAGGTAGGGTCGGAGAGACCCAGTACTTC. The chain recombines TRBV5-1 with TRBJ2-5; D is unresolved. Per the germline V gene, CDR1 is SGHRS and CDR2 is YFSETQ. Trimming took 4 bases from V and 4 from J, leaving 14 bases between them. The CDR3 is made up of 14 amino acids.

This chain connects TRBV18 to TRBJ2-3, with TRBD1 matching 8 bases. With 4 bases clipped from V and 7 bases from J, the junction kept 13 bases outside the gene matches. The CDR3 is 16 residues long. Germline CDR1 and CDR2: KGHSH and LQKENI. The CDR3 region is CASSLKPGGDVNTQYF. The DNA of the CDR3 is TGTGCCAGCTCACTCAAGCCAGGGGGCGATGTGAATACGCAGTATTTT.